The sequence of this T cell receptor beta chain was determined in a study of T cell clones after liver transplantation. Study details: Samples came from ITN030ST, which attempted immunosuppression withdrawal within 2 years of liver transplantation.

There are a few counts of this clone. V was pared by 0 bases and J by 2 bases, with 18 bases between. This CDR3 is built from 18 residues. The germline V gene has CDR1 SGDLS and CDR2 YYNGEE. Profiling relied on immunoSEQ multiplex PCR, and the TCRdb table lists in-frame clones only, not all of them. Among around 100,000 clones listed, about 86% were seen once. The material sequenced was CD4+ T cells from blood, taken around 44 months after liver transplant. This clonotype originated in a human patient who received a liver transplant. The graft donor may be the source of some T cells. The genes are TRBV9 and TRBJ2-1; tentatively, D is TRBD1 or TRBD2 (5 bases each). The CDR3 bases are TGTGCCAGCAGCGTAGGATGGGGGTCACTGGGTCCCTACAATGAGCAGTTCTTC. This encodes CASSVGWGSLGPYNEQFF.